These T cell receptor beta chains were read from a single sample in a study of T cells after yellow fever vaccination. Each CDR3 protein is one row after TCRdb ran MiXCR on the 5' RACE reads. Among approximately 180,000 distinct CDR3 sequences, about 6.2% were seen once, and the ten largest hold nearly 3%. Sequenced here: CD4+ T cells sorted from PBMCs, sampled on the day of the first yellow fever vaccination. The receptors were sampled from a man between 18 and 35 years old who received the YFV17D yellow fever vaccine. The CDR3 runs from the conserved cysteine through the conserved F or W. The D gene is left open where the match is weak. For some rows the clone size is stated as once, few or many, or as a class when expanded; others skip it.

v_call: TRBV5-1; clone_size: many; d_call: TRBD2; cdr3_length: 16; j_call: TRBJ2-3; cdr3_nt: TGCGCCAGCAGCTGGGTGCTCGCGGGGGGGGCAGATACGCAGTATTTT; cdr3_aa: CASSWVLAGGADTQYF
v_call: TRBV9; clone_size: few; d_call: NA; cdr3_length: 15; j_call: TRBJ1-2; cdr3_nt: TGTGCCAGCAGCGTAGTCGGGCGGTCTAACTATGGCTACACCTTC; cdr3_aa: CASSVVGRSNYGYTF
v_call: TRBV20-1; clone_size: many; d_call: TRBD1; cdr3_length: 14; j_call: TRBJ1-3; cdr3_nt: TGCAGTGCTAGGGACAGGAACTCTGGAAACACCATATATTTT; cdr3_aa: CSARDRNSGNTIYF
v_call: TRBV5-1; clone_size: NA; d_call: TRBD1; cdr3_length: 14; j_call: TRBJ2-3; cdr3_nt: TGCGCCAGCAGACTAGGGACAGTCACAGATACGCAGTATTTT; cdr3_aa: CASRLGTVTDTQYF
v_call: TRBV3-1; clone_size: NA; d_call: TRBD1; cdr3_length: 16; j_call: TRBJ1-4; cdr3_nt: TGTGCCAGCAGCCAATTTTTGTCGGGACAGGGGGAAAAACTGTTTTTT; cdr3_aa: CASSQFLSGQGEKLFF
v_call: TRBV10-3; clone_size: NA; d_call: NA; cdr3_length: 12; j_call: TRBJ2-3; cdr3_nt: TGTGCCATCAGTGAGAGACCAGATACGCAGTATTTT; cdr3_aa: CAISERPDTQYF
v_call: TRBV5-8; clone_size: NA; d_call: NA; cdr3_length: 16; j_call: TRBJ2-5; cdr3_nt: TGTGCCAGCAGCTACGGGGCTGGGGGTCAGGGAGAGACCCAGTACTTC; cdr3_aa: CASSYGAGGQGETQYF
v_call: TRBV4-1; clone_size: many; d_call: NA; cdr3_length: 15; j_call: TRBJ2-4; cdr3_nt: TGCGCCAGCAGCCAAGTGGGGCTAGCCAAAAACATTCAGTACTTC; cdr3_aa: CASSQVGLAKNIQYF
v_call: TRBV19; clone_size: NA; d_call: NA; cdr3_length: 15; j_call: TRBJ2-6; cdr3_nt: TGTGCCAGTAGTCTCGCAACAGACGGGGCCAACGTCCTGACTTTC; cdr3_aa: CASSLATDGANVLTF
v_call: TRBV9; clone_size: NA; d_call: TRBD2; cdr3_length: 17; j_call: TRBJ2-5; cdr3_nt: TGTGCCAGCAGCGTTGGGACTAGCGGGGGGGCCGATGAGACCCAGTACTTC; cdr3_aa: CASSVGTSGGADETQYF
v_call: TRBV18; clone_size: many; d_call: TRBD1; cdr3_length: 15; j_call: TRBJ2-3; cdr3_nt: TGTGCCAGCGCGTTCACTGGGACAGGGGAAGATACGCAGTATTTT; cdr3_aa: CASAFTGTGEDTQYF
v_call: TRBV20-1; clone_size: NA; d_call: TRBD1; cdr3_length: 15; j_call: TRBJ1-1; cdr3_nt: TGCAGTGCTAGAGTTGCAGGGGGTCAGGACACTGAAGCTTTCTTT; cdr3_aa: CSARVAGGQDTEAFF
v_call: TRBV6-5; clone_size: many; d_call: NA; cdr3_length: 14; j_call: TRBJ1-1; cdr3_nt: TGTGCCAGCAGTTACGGACAGATGAACACTGAAGCTTTCTTT; cdr3_aa: CASSYGQMNTEAFF
v_call: TRBV12-3/TRBV12-4; clone_size: many; d_call: NA; cdr3_length: 16; j_call: TRBJ1-2; cdr3_nt: TGTGCCAGCAGTTACGACAACCGATATTTAAACTATGGCTACACCTTC; cdr3_aa: CASSYDNRYLNYGYTF
v_call: TRBV20-1; clone_size: few; d_call: NA; cdr3_length: 13; j_call: TRBJ1-6; cdr3_nt: TGCAGTGCTAGAGATTCCACCGGATCACCCCTCCACTTT; cdr3_aa: CSARDSTGSPLHF
v_call: TRBV20-1; clone_size: many; d_call: NA; cdr3_length: 15; j_call: TRBJ2-2; cdr3_nt: TGCAGTGCCCCCCGACCGGGGGACAACACCGGGGAGCTGTTTTTT; cdr3_aa: CSAPRPGDNTGELFF
v_call: TRBV4-3; clone_size: few; d_call: TRBD1; cdr3_length: 18; j_call: TRBJ2-1; cdr3_nt: TGCGCCAGCAGCCAAAGAGCCGGGACAGGGAATTGGTACAATGAGCAGTTCTTC; cdr3_aa: CASSQRAGTGNWYNEQFF
v_call: TRBV5-1; clone_size: many; d_call: NA; cdr3_length: 15; j_call: TRBJ1-1; cdr3_nt: TGCGCCAGCAGCTTGGGGGGGGTGCCCCACACTGAAGCTTTCTTT; cdr3_aa: CASSLGGVPHTEAFF
v_call: TRBV12-2; clone_size: many; d_call: NA; cdr3_length: 14; j_call: TRBJ2-5; cdr3_nt: TGTGCAAGTCGCAACCGGGACTCACCGGGGTCCCAGTACTTC; cdr3_aa: CASRNRDSPGSQYF
v_call: TRBV4-3; clone_size: many; d_call: TRBD1; cdr3_length: 15; j_call: TRBJ1-6; cdr3_nt: TGCGCCAGCAGCCACCGACAGGGCGTAGGTTCACCCCTCCACTTT; cdr3_aa: CASSHRQGVGSPLHF
v_call: TRBV6-2/TRBV6-3; clone_size: many; d_call: NA; cdr3_length: 15; j_call: TRBJ1-1; cdr3_nt: TGTGCCAGCAGGGAACACTGGACGACGGACACTGAAGCTTTCTTT; cdr3_aa: CASREHWTTDTEAFF
v_call: TRBV3-1; clone_size: many; d_call: NA; cdr3_length: 13; j_call: TRBJ2-3; cdr3_nt: TGTGCCAGCAGCCAAAATAGGGGAGATACGCAGTATTTT; cdr3_aa: CASSQNRGDTQYF
v_call: TRBV5-1; clone_size: NA; d_call: NA; cdr3_length: 15; j_call: TRBJ2-3; cdr3_nt: TGCGCCAGCAGCCCCGCCGCGTTTAGCACAGATACGCAGTATTTT; cdr3_aa: CASSPAAFSTDTQYF
v_call: TRBV5-1; clone_size: many; d_call: NA; cdr3_length: 15; j_call: TRBJ1-1; cdr3_nt: TGCGCCAGCAGCTCTACCTGGCCCAGCTCGACTGAAGCTTTCTTT; cdr3_aa: CASSSTWPSSTEAFF
v_call: TRBV7-6; clone_size: many; d_call: NA; cdr3_length: 15; j_call: TRBJ2-3; cdr3_nt: TGTGCCAGCAGCCCATCCCCGGGGGCAGAAGATACGCAGTATTTT; cdr3_aa: CASSPSPGAEDTQYF
v_call: TRBV5-1; clone_size: NA; d_call: TRBD2; cdr3_length: 19; j_call: TRBJ2-1; cdr3_nt: TGCGCCAGCAGCATCCAACCGGGACTAGCGAGGAGCTCCTACAATGAGCAGTTCTTC; cdr3_aa: CASSIQPGLARSSYNEQFF
v_call: TRBV4-3; clone_size: many; d_call: NA; cdr3_length: 15; j_call: TRBJ2-5; cdr3_nt: TGCGCCAGCAGCCAAGGGCAGGGCTACCAAGAGACCCAGTACTTC; cdr3_aa: CASSQGQGYQETQYF
v_call: TRBV7-2; clone_size: NA; d_call: NA; cdr3_length: 13; j_call: TRBJ1-6; cdr3_nt: TGTGCCAGCAGCCCCCGATTAGATTCACCCCTCCACTTT; cdr3_aa: CASSPRLDSPLHF
v_call: TRBV7-2; clone_size: once; d_call: NA; cdr3_length: 13; j_call: TRBJ2-2; cdr3_nt: TGTGCCAGCAGCGCCCAGGGTACCGGGGAGCTGTTTTTT; cdr3_aa: CASSAQGTGELFF
v_call: TRBV6-6; clone_size: many; d_call: NA; cdr3_length: 13; j_call: TRBJ2-5; cdr3_nt: TGTGCCAGCAGAACTAACTCCCAAGAGACCCAGTACTTC; cdr3_aa: CASRTNSQETQYF
v_call: TRBV7-2; clone_size: many; d_call: TRBD1; cdr3_length: 15; j_call: TRBJ1-6; cdr3_nt: TGTGCCAGCAGCGGGGGCGGACAGGGCAGATCACCCCTCCACTTT; cdr3_aa: CASSGGGQGRSPLHF
v_call: TRBV5-1; clone_size: few; d_call: NA; cdr3_length: 15; j_call: TRBJ1-5; cdr3_nt: TGCGCCAGCAGCCGTCTGCCGGGGGCGGATCAGCCCCAGCATTTT; cdr3_aa: CASSRLPGADQPQHF
v_call: TRBV7-8; clone_size: NA; d_call: NA; cdr3_length: 15; j_call: TRBJ1-1; cdr3_nt: TGTGCCAGCAGCTTCGCGAAAAGTCTGAACACTGAAGCTTTCTTT; cdr3_aa: CASSFAKSLNTEAFF
v_call: TRBV5-1; clone_size: many; d_call: NA; cdr3_length: 16; j_call: TRBJ2-4; cdr3_nt: TGCGCCAGCAGCTTGGGACTCCGGGACTCCGGAGGAATTCAGTACTTC; cdr3_aa: CASSLGLRDSGGIQYF
v_call: TRBV5-6; clone_size: NA; d_call: NA; cdr3_length: 14; j_call: TRBJ1-2; cdr3_nt: TGTGCCAGCAGCCTTCCGCCGGGGAAGAGTGGCTACACCTTC; cdr3_aa: CASSLPPGKSGYTF
v_call: TRBV20-1; clone_size: NA; d_call: NA; cdr3_length: 16; j_call: TRBJ1-1; cdr3_nt: TGCAGTGCCCCGCATACCGGGGGGGGCAAATACACTGAAGCTTTCTTT; cdr3_aa: CSAPHTGGGKYTEAFF
v_call: TRBV29-1; clone_size: many; d_call: NA; cdr3_length: 12; j_call: TRBJ2-2; cdr3_nt: TGCAGCGCCCGTCGGAACACCGGGGAGCTGTTTTTT; cdr3_aa: CSARRNTGELFF
v_call: TRBV5-1; clone_size: many; d_call: NA; cdr3_length: 17; j_call: TRBJ2-1; cdr3_nt: TGCGCCAGCAGCTTGGAGGTCGGAGCGATCTCCTACAATGAGCAGTTCTTC; cdr3_aa: CASSLEVGAISYNEQFF
v_call: TRBV12-3/TRBV12-4; clone_size: many; d_call: TRBD1; cdr3_length: 13; j_call: TRBJ1-1; cdr3_nt: TGTGCCAGCAGGGGGACCACAGGGGTGATAGCTTTCTTT; cdr3_aa: CASRGTTGVIAFF
v_call: TRBV29-1; clone_size: NA; d_call: TRBD2; cdr3_length: 13; j_call: TRBJ2-2; cdr3_nt: TGCAGCGTTCGAGCGGGGGGGTCCGGGGAGCTGTTTTTT; cdr3_aa: CSVRAGGSGELFF
v_call: TRBV20-1; clone_size: many; d_call: NA; cdr3_length: 11; j_call: TRBJ2-1; cdr3_nt: TGCAGTGCTAGGCCGGTCAATGAGCAGTTCTTC; cdr3_aa: CSARPVNEQFF
v_call: TRBV29-1; clone_size: many; d_call: NA; cdr3_length: 11; j_call: TRBJ2-1; cdr3_nt: TGCAGCGTTGCCTACTCGGGTGAGCAGTTCTTC; cdr3_aa: CSVAYSGEQFF
v_call: TRBV7-2; clone_size: many; d_call: NA; cdr3_length: 14; j_call: TRBJ1-1; cdr3_nt: TGTGCCAGCAGCGCGCACAGGGATCCGGTTGAAGCTTTCTTT; cdr3_aa: CASSAHRDPVEAFF
v_call: TRBV20-1; clone_size: many; d_call: NA; cdr3_length: 13; j_call: TRBJ2-4; cdr3_nt: TGCAGTGCGGCAGATTTAGCCAAAAACATTCAGTACTTC; cdr3_aa: CSAADLAKNIQYF
v_call: TRBV24-1; clone_size: many; d_call: NA; cdr3_length: 16; j_call: TRBJ2-3; cdr3_nt: TGTGCCACCAGTGAACCGGGACTTACTAGCACAGATACGCAGTATTTT; cdr3_aa: CATSEPGLTSTDTQYF
v_call: TRBV5-1; clone_size: NA; d_call: TRBD1; cdr3_length: 14; j_call: TRBJ2-7; cdr3_nt: TGCGCCAGCAGCTTGGGGGACAGGGCTTCCGAGCAGTACTTC; cdr3_aa: CASSLGDRASEQYF
v_call: TRBV24-1; clone_size: many; d_call: NA; cdr3_length: 13; j_call: TRBJ2-5; cdr3_nt: TGTGCCACCAGTGACTCCCGGACGGAGACCCAGTACTTC; cdr3_aa: CATSDSRTETQYF
v_call: TRBV6-5; clone_size: few; d_call: NA; cdr3_length: 15; j_call: TRBJ1-4; cdr3_nt: TGTGCCAGCAGTTACTCGAGAAGGGGTAGTGAAAAACTGTTTTTT; cdr3_aa: CASSYSRRGSEKLFF
v_call: TRBV27; clone_size: NA; d_call: NA; cdr3_length: 13; j_call: TRBJ1-2; cdr3_nt: TGTGCCAGCAGCATTGACCCTAACTATGGCTACACCTTC; cdr3_aa: CASSIDPNYGYTF
v_call: TRBV27; clone_size: few; d_call: NA; cdr3_length: 14; j_call: TRBJ2-3; cdr3_nt: TGTGCCAGCAGTTTACCCGGGACACCAGATACGCAGTATTTT; cdr3_aa: CASSLPGTPDTQYF
v_call: TRBV7-3; clone_size: many; d_call: TRBD2; cdr3_length: 16; j_call: TRBJ2-1; cdr3_nt: TGTGCCAGCAGCTTACCGACTAGCGGGGGCTACAATGAGCAGTTCTTC; cdr3_aa: CASSLPTSGGYNEQFF
v_call: TRBV2; clone_size: few; d_call: NA; cdr3_length: 15; j_call: TRBJ1-5; cdr3_nt: TGTGCCAGCGCGGAGGGACCTTATAGCAATCAGCCCCAGCATTTT; cdr3_aa: CASAEGPYSNQPQHF
v_call: TRBV19; clone_size: NA; d_call: NA; cdr3_length: 13; j_call: TRBJ2-5; cdr3_nt: TGTGCCAGTAGTATTGGTGGGATTGAGACCCAGTACTTC; cdr3_aa: CASSIGGIETQYF
v_call: TRBV20-1; clone_size: NA; d_call: TRBD1; cdr3_length: 15; j_call: TRBJ1-4; cdr3_nt: TGCAGTGCTAGAGAGACAGGGGGCCCTAATGAAAAACTGTTTTTT; cdr3_aa: CSARETGGPNEKLFF
v_call: TRBV4-3; clone_size: many; d_call: NA; cdr3_length: 15; j_call: TRBJ2-5; cdr3_nt: TGCGCCAGCAGCCAAGATATTACAGGGTGGGAGACCCAGTACTTC; cdr3_aa: CASSQDITGWETQYF